This T cell receptor (beta chain) was captured in a study of response to subunit inactivated influenza vaccine. This clonotype has a count of ten or more. TCRdb reanalysed the RT-PCR reads using MiXCR and keeps one entry per CDR3 protein. The sample contains more than 250,000 distinct CDR3 sequences, just over 20% of which appear only once. V was trimmed by 4 bases and J by 3 bases, leaving 15 bases between them. The CDR3 spans 14 residues. Germline values: CDR1 DFQATT, CDR2 SNEGSKA (reference sequence). The chain has TRBV20-1 and TRBJ1-1; D uncertain. This specimen consisted of PBMCs from blood, obtained approximately 22 months after vaccination. This clonotype was obtained from a man between 45 and 75 years old who received an inactivated influenza vaccine. The CDR3 is CSATAHPMDTEAFF. CDR3 in DNA: TGCAGTGCTACTGCACACCCCATGGACACTGAAGCTTTCTTT.